A selection of T cell receptor beta chains follows, all from one sample in a study of blood T cell repertoires in COVID-19. Some clones are missing from TCRdb's copy, which holds only in-frame ones; the method was immunoSEQ multiplex PCR. The sample consists of 100,000 to 150,000 clones, 92% of them appearing once. The material sequenced was peripheral blood. All receptors derive from a man aged 50-59 years with COVID-19, enrolled during active disease. CDR3s include the opening cysteine and the closing phenylalanine or tryptophan. The D gene is left open where the match is weak. A row's size may be missing; if present it is once, few, many or a size class.

j_call: TRBJ2-1
d_call: .
v_call: TRBV6-5
clone_size: .
cdr3_nt: TGTGCCAGCAGTCTTAACAGGGAAAACAATGAGCAGTTCTTC
cdr3_aa: CASSLNRENNEQFF

j_call: TRBJ2-4
d_call: TRBD2
v_call: TRBV6-5
clone_size: .
cdr3_nt: TGTGCCAGCAGTCCGGGACTAGCGGGATTAAACATTCAGTACTTC
cdr3_aa: CASSPGLAGLNIQYF

j_call: TRBJ2-1
d_call: TRBD2
v_call: TRBV6-5
clone_size: .
cdr3_nt: TGTGCCAGCAGTTACGATAGCGGGGTTTACAATGAGCAGTTCTTC
cdr3_aa: CASSYDSGVYNEQFF

j_call: TRBJ2-3
d_call: .
v_call: TRBV28
clone_size: .
cdr3_nt: TGTGCCAGCAGTTTATGGGGTAGCCCCGATACGCAGTATTTT
cdr3_aa: CASSLWGSPDTQYF

j_call: TRBJ2-5
d_call: TRBD2
v_call: TRBV12-3/TRBV12-4
clone_size: .
cdr3_nt: TGTGCCAGCGCAGCGGGGGTCCGCGAGACCCAGTACTTC
cdr3_aa: CASAAGVRETQYF

j_call: TRBJ2-7
d_call: .
v_call: TRBV3-1/TRBV3-2
clone_size: .
cdr3_nt: TGTGCCAGCAGCTCTGACATATACGAGCAGTACTTC
cdr3_aa: CASSSDIYEQYF

j_call: TRBJ1-1
d_call: TRBD1
v_call: TRBV7-2
clone_size: .
cdr3_nt: TGTGCCAGCAGCTTGAATCGGGACAGTCTGGCTCTGAACACTGAAGCTTTCTTT
cdr3_aa: CASSLNRDSLALNTEAFF

j_call: TRBJ1-2
d_call: .
v_call: TRBV3-1/TRBV3-2
clone_size: .
cdr3_nt: TGTGCCAGCAGCCAAGATCTTAGAACAGGGCCGGGCTACACCTTC
cdr3_aa: CASSQDLRTGPGYTF

j_call: TRBJ2-1
d_call: TRBD1
v_call: TRBV7-3
clone_size: .
cdr3_nt: TGTGCCAGCAGCTTAGACAGGGGCTCCTACAATGAGCAGTTCTTC
cdr3_aa: CASSLDRGSYNEQFF

j_call: TRBJ1-4
d_call: .
v_call: TRBV5-6
clone_size: .
cdr3_nt: TGTGCCAGCAGCCAGGGGCAGCGCGCAACTAATGAAAAACTGTTTTTT
cdr3_aa: CASSQGQRATNEKLFF

j_call: TRBJ2-5
d_call: TRBD2
v_call: TRBV29-1
clone_size: .
cdr3_nt: TGCAGCGTTGAAACTAGCGGGCAGCAGACCCAGTACTTC
cdr3_aa: CSVETSGQQTQYF

j_call: TRBJ2-1
d_call: TRBD2
v_call: TRBV5-4
clone_size: .
cdr3_nt: TGTGCCAGCAGCTTGAAACTAGCGGGAGTCAATGAGCAGTTCTTC
cdr3_aa: CASSLKLAGVNEQFF

j_call: TRBJ2-7
d_call: TRBD2
v_call: TRBV28
clone_size: .
cdr3_nt: TGTGCCAGCAGTTTACTGGCGGGAGCGAGGGAGCAGTACTTC
cdr3_aa: CASSLLAGAREQYF

j_call: TRBJ2-4
d_call: TRBD1
v_call: TRBV19
clone_size: .
cdr3_nt: TGTGCCAGTAGTCAAAACAGGGGGCAAAACATTCAGTACTTC
cdr3_aa: CASSQNRGQNIQYF

j_call: TRBJ2-2
d_call: .
v_call: TRBV30
clone_size: .
cdr3_nt: TGTGCCTGGAGTAGGGGCGGTCCCGGGGAGCTGTTTTTT
cdr3_aa: CAWSRGGPGELFF

j_call: TRBJ2-2
d_call: .
v_call: TRBV6-5
clone_size: once
cdr3_nt: TGTGCCAGCAGAAGACAAAACACCGGGGAGCTGTTTTTT
cdr3_aa: CASRRQNTGELFF

j_call: TRBJ2-3
d_call: TRBD2
v_call: TRBV6-6
clone_size: .
cdr3_nt: TGTGCCAGCAGTCTTAGGACTAGCGGGGGAACAGATACGCAGTATTTT
cdr3_aa: CASSLRTSGGTDTQYF

j_call: TRBJ1-3
d_call: .
v_call: TRBV15
clone_size: .
cdr3_nt: TGTGCCACCAGCAGAGGGTCCTCTGTCGGCTCTGGAAACACCATATATTTT
cdr3_aa: CATSRGSSVGSGNTIYF

j_call: TRBJ1-2
d_call: TRBD1
v_call: TRBV19
clone_size: few
cdr3_nt: TGTGCCAGTAGTATCGGCAGACAGGGCGTAAGTGGCTACACCTTC
cdr3_aa: CASSIGRQGVSGYTF

j_call: TRBJ2-3
d_call: .
v_call: TRBV5-4
clone_size: .
cdr3_nt: TGTGCCAGCAGCTCGTTCACAGATACGCAGTATTTT
cdr3_aa: CASSSFTDTQYF

j_call: TRBJ2-7
d_call: .
v_call: TRBV9
clone_size: .
cdr3_nt: TGTGCCAGCAGCGTAGCTGTGGGAGATCAGTACGAGCAGTACTTC
cdr3_aa: CASSVAVGDQYEQYF

j_call: TRBJ2-2
d_call: .
v_call: TRBV27
clone_size: once
cdr3_nt: TGTGCCAGCACCCTCAGGGCGGACACCGGGGAGCTGTTTTTT
cdr3_aa: CASTLRADTGELFF

j_call: TRBJ1-2
d_call: .
v_call: TRBV30
clone_size: once
cdr3_nt: TGTGCCTCACAGTCGGCGTCCTATGGCTACACCTTC
cdr3_aa: CASQSASYGYTF

j_call: TRBJ1-2
d_call: TRBD1
v_call: TRBV9
clone_size: .
cdr3_nt: TGTGCCAGCAGCGTAGCGACAGGGCACTATGGCTACACCTTC
cdr3_aa: CASSVATGHYGYTF

j_call: TRBJ2-1
d_call: .
v_call: TRBV3-1/TRBV3-2
clone_size: .
cdr3_nt: TGTGCCAGCAGCCAAGCGCAGGGGGGTCCCTACAATGAGCAGTTCTTC
cdr3_aa: CASSQAQGGPYNEQFF

j_call: TRBJ2-5
d_call: TRBD1
v_call: TRBV6-5
clone_size: .
cdr3_nt: TGTGCCAGCAGCACCGGGACAGGGGGAGAGACCCAGTACTTC
cdr3_aa: CASSTGTGGETQYF

j_call: TRBJ2-1
d_call: .
v_call: TRBV18
clone_size: .
cdr3_nt: TGTGCCAGCTCCGGACTTAGCAATGAGCAGTTCTTC
cdr3_aa: CASSGLSNEQFF

j_call: TRBJ2-7
d_call: .
v_call: TRBV2
clone_size: .
cdr3_nt: TGTGCCAGCAGTGTACGACAGAGTGGGTACGAGCAGTACTTC
cdr3_aa: CASSVRQSGYEQYF

j_call: TRBJ1-2
d_call: .
v_call: TRBV6-5
clone_size: .
cdr3_nt: TGTGCCAGCATAGAATCCCTTTTCTATGGCTACACCTTC
cdr3_aa: CASIESLFYGYTF

j_call: TRBJ2-3
d_call: .
v_call: TRBV10-1
clone_size: .
cdr3_nt: TGCGCCAGCAGTGAGTGGGTTGGGGGCGATACGCAGTATTTT
cdr3_aa: CASSEWVGGDTQYF

j_call: TRBJ2-5
d_call: .
v_call: TRBV7-8
clone_size: .
cdr3_nt: TGTGCCAGCAGCTTTCGAGGAGGAGAGACCCAGTACTTC
cdr3_aa: CASSFRGGETQYF

j_call: TRBJ2-5
d_call: .
v_call: TRBV18
clone_size: .
cdr3_nt: TGTGCCAGCTCCCTACAAGAGACCCAGTACTTC
cdr3_aa: CASSLQETQYF

j_call: TRBJ1-2
d_call: TRBD1
v_call: TRBV19
clone_size: .
cdr3_nt: TGTGCCAGTACCCGGGACAGCGCCTTATATGGCTACACCTTC
cdr3_aa: CASTRDSALYGYTF

j_call: TRBJ1-1
d_call: TRBD1
v_call: TRBV6-2/TRBV6-3
clone_size: .
cdr3_nt: TGTGCCAGCAGTTTTACAGGGGGGGCGAACACTGAAGCTTTCTTT
cdr3_aa: CASSFTGGANTEAFF

j_call: TRBJ2-1
d_call: .
v_call: TRBV11-2
clone_size: .
cdr3_nt: TGTGCCAGCAGCGTCCGGGACATGAACTACAATGAGCAGTTCTTC
cdr3_aa: CASSVRDMNYNEQFF

j_call: TRBJ2-7
d_call: TRBD1
v_call: TRBV10-3
clone_size: .
cdr3_nt: TGTGCCATCAAAAGCCCGGACAGGTTGGGGGAGCAGTACTTC
cdr3_aa: CAIKSPDRLGEQYF

j_call: TRBJ2-5
d_call: TRBD2
v_call: TRBV15
clone_size: .
cdr3_nt: TGTGCCACCAGCAGGGGTACTAGCGGGGGAGAGACCCAGTACTTC
cdr3_aa: CATSRGTSGGETQYF

j_call: TRBJ2-3
d_call: .
v_call: TRBV5-1
clone_size: .
cdr3_nt: TGCGCCAGCAGCTTGGCTCGGTTCTCGGATACGCAGTATTTT
cdr3_aa: CASSLARFSDTQYF

j_call: TRBJ2-7
d_call: TRBD1
v_call: TRBV9
clone_size: .
cdr3_nt: TGTGCCAGCAGCGTTTCCGGGACAGGGGGCGCGTACGAGCAGTACTTC
cdr3_aa: CASSVSGTGGAYEQYF

j_call: TRBJ2-5
d_call: TRBD2
v_call: TRBV19
clone_size: .
cdr3_nt: TGTGCCAGTAGTTTCGGGGGGGCTATCGAGGCCCAGTACTTC
cdr3_aa: CASSFGGAIEAQYF

j_call: TRBJ2-3
d_call: TRBD2
v_call: TRBV7-7
clone_size: .
cdr3_nt: TGTGCCAGCAGCCCTAGCGGGGTGCTGGATACGCAGTATTTT
cdr3_aa: CASSPSGVLDTQYF

j_call: TRBJ2-5
d_call: .
v_call: TRBV9
clone_size: once
cdr3_nt: TGTGCCAGCAGCGCCCTCGGGGAGACCCAGTACTTC
cdr3_aa: CASSALGETQYF

j_call: TRBJ2-3
d_call: .
v_call: TRBV19
clone_size: few
cdr3_nt: TGTGCCAGTAGTATAAAGGTAGGAGCGGCGGATACGCAGTATTTT
cdr3_aa: CASSIKVGAADTQYF

j_call: TRBJ1-1
d_call: TRBD1
v_call: TRBV5-1
clone_size: once
cdr3_nt: TGCGCCAGCAGCTGGGGGGACAGGGGCACTGAAGCTTTCTTT
cdr3_aa: CASSWGDRGTEAFF

j_call: TRBJ1-1
d_call: .
v_call: TRBV5-1
clone_size: .
cdr3_nt: TGCGCCAGCACCGATGGGGGGGCCAGAACTGAAGCTTTCTTT
cdr3_aa: CASTDGGARTEAFF

j_call: TRBJ2-3
d_call: TRBD2
v_call: TRBV5-1
clone_size: .
cdr3_nt: TGCGCCAGCAGCTTTACTAGCGGGGGCACAGATACGCAGTATTTT
cdr3_aa: CASSFTSGGTDTQYF

j_call: TRBJ2-7
d_call: TRBD1
v_call: TRBV28
clone_size: .
cdr3_nt: TGTGCCAGCAGGCCCACTTCTTCCGGGACAGGGAGCTTC
cdr3_aa: CASRPTSSGTGSF

j_call: TRBJ2-3
d_call: .
v_call: TRBV12-3/TRBV12-4
clone_size: .
cdr3_nt: TGTGCCAGCAGTTATAACCGGGGAGATACGCAGTATTTT
cdr3_aa: CASSYNRGDTQYF

j_call: TRBJ1-2
d_call: .
v_call: TRBV6-5
clone_size: .
cdr3_nt: TGTGCCAGCAGTTACGGCGGCAGTGCGAACTATGGCTACACCTTC
cdr3_aa: CASSYGGSANYGYTF

j_call: TRBJ2-3
d_call: .
v_call: TRBV15
clone_size: .
cdr3_nt: TGTGCCACCAGCAGAGAGGATGCGGGTCTTGCGCAGTATTTT
cdr3_aa: CATSREDAGLAQYF

j_call: TRBJ2-3
d_call: .
v_call: TRBV30
clone_size: .
cdr3_nt: TGTGCCTGGAGCGGTATAGCGGAGGGGACGCAGTATTTT
cdr3_aa: CAWSGIAEGTQYF

j_call: TRBJ2-1
d_call: .
v_call: TRBV5-1
clone_size: once
cdr3_nt: TGCGCCAGCAGCGAAAGACAGGTGTCCTCCTACAATGAGCAGTTCTTC
cdr3_aa: CASSERQVSSYNEQFF